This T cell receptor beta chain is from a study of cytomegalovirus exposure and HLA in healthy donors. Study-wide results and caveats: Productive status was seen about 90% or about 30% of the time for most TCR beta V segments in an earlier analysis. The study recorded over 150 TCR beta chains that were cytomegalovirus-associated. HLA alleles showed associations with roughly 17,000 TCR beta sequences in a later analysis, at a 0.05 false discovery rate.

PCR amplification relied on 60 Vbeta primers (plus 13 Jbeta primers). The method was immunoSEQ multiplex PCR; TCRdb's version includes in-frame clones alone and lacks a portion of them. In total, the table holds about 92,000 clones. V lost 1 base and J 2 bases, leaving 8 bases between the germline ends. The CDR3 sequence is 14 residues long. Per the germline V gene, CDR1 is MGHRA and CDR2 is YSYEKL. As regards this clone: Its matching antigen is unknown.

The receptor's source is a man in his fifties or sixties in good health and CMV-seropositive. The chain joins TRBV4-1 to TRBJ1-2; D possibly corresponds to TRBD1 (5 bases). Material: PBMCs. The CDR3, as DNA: TGCGCCAGCAGCCAAGTGACAGCAAACTATGGCTACACCTTC. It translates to CASSQVTANYGYTF.